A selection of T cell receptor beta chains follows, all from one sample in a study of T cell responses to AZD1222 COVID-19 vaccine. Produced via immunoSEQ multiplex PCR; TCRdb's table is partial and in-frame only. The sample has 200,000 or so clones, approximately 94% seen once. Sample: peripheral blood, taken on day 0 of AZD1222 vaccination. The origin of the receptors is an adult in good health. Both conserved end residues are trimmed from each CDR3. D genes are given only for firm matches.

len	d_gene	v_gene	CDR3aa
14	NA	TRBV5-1	ASSLDSGTAYNEQF
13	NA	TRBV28	ASSVARRGSYEQY
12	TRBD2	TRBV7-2	ASSRGGYTGELF
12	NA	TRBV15	ATSRSMADYEQY
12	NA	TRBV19	ASRDRTDNQPQH
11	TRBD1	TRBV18	ASSGTGGTEAF
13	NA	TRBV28	ASSKKGLTRGGYT
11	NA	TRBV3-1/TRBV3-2	ASSQGYLAEAF
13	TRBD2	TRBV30	AWSRSGASTDTQY
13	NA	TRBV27	ASSLGPNRNSPLH
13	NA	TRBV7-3	ASSSPARRWQPQH
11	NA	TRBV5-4	ASRPGSSYEQY
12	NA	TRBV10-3	AISGQGGPGELF
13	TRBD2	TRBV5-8	ASSRTSGHTGELF
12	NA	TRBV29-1	SVGTQGRGNEQF
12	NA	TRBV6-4	ASRTHWGNTEAF
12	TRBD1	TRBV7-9	ASSQGQGVDTQY
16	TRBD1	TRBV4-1	ASSQEAGTGVMNQPQH
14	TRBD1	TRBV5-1	ASSPGQGAPTTPLH
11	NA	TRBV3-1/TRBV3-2	ASSRRLNTEAF
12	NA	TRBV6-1	ASSEGVGSYEQY
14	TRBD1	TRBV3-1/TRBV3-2	ASSHAEQGVGYGYT
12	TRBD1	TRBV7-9	ASSRTGGKYEQY
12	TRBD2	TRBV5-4	ASSSSGSTDTQY
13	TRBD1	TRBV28	ASSSGQGYQETQY
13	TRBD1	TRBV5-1	ASSSRGRGRLGYT
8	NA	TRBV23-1	ASGGGELF
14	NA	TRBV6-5	ASSYSNLGGNTEAF
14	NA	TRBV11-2	ASSSRGLRNHYEQY